This TCR beta chain was sequenced during a study of Ad26.COV2.S vaccination and SARS-CoV-2 variants. TCRdb's table, derived via immunoSEQ multiplex PCR, lists solely in-frame clones and lacks some. Among about 350,000 clones, around nine tenths were seen once, and the ten largest hold roughly 4.8%. Treatment here: 15 to 20 received Ad26.COV2.S at low or high dose, single or two shots; 5 received placebo; per-sample allocation not given. It was on day 63 after the first vaccine or placebo injection that samples were taken. Germline V CDR1 and CDR2: SQVTM, ANQGSEA. V was pared by 6 bases and J by 0 bases, with 14 bases between. This CDR3 is 15 amino acids long.

This clonotype was sampled from a person aged 18-65 years who received the Ad26.COV2.S COVID-19 vaccine or a placebo. The sequencing here drew on peripheral blood, taken in a trial of Ad26.COV2.S vaccine versus placebo. V and J are TRBV29-1 and TRBJ2-2, with a weak D call TRBD2 (6 bases). The CDR3 is CSVATGGANTGELFF. The CDR3 DNA reads as TGCAGCGTGGCTACAGGCGGGGCGAACACCGGGGAGCTGTTTTTT.